This T cell receptor (beta chain) was identified during a study of T cell responses to AZD1222 COVID-19 vaccine. Only in-frame clones appear in the TCRdb table, and some are missing; sequencing was by immunoSEQ multiplex PCR. The table has about 99,000 clones, roughly nine tenths seen once. Study-level findings and limits: Distributed over spike, vaccine-associated CD4 TCRs predominated at 160-218 and 743-854.

Concerning this clone itself: The antigen is not known.

Here the sequenced sample was peripheral blood, taken on day 0 of AZD1222 vaccination. The sequence was obtained from an adult in good health.

The CDR3 protein is CASSPDRDYGYTF. The CDR3 DNA reads as TGTGCCAGCAGCCCGGACAGGGACTATGGCTACACCTTC. V usage is TRBV27 and J usage is TRBJ1-2; 8 bases align to TRBD1. CDR3 size: 13 residues. Germline V lookup: CDR1 MNHEY, CDR2 SMNVEV (reference sequence). V shed 6 bases and J 3 bases; nucleotides not matched to a gene: 3.